The T cell receptor (beta chain) described here comes from a study of CXCR3-negative and CXCR3-positive naive CD8 T cells. Whole-study context: Overall TRB read output was around 130 million, and each library contained about 1.5 +/- 0.3 million reads.

As to this clonotype: The antigen is not known.

The CDR3 has 15 amino acids. CDR1 is SEHNR and CDR2 is FQNEAQ in the germline V gene (reference sequence). Study conclusions and caveats: Naive cells with CXCR3 showed TRB CDR3s that were more hydrophobic than those in CXCR3-negative naive cells. The study found comparably high diversity in both naive subsets and much lower diversity in memory CD8+ cells.

The libraries of TRB cDNA were prepared using 5' RACE with UMI labels. TCRdb derives one entry per CDR3 protein from the 5' RACE reads, leaving out DNA. The sample has about 60,000 distinct CDR3 sequences; the top ten hold 0.8%. In triplicate, each CD8+ T cell subset was sorted at fewer than 350,000 cells per replicate. Definition of naive CD8+ T cells rested on a CD45RO-CCR7+CD27+CD95- profile. The source of this sequence is a human donor in good health. Some clones in this sample may be carry-over from other donors' samples. The sample was naive CXCR3+ CD8+ T cells from blood. Subset reported: CD45RO-CCR7+CD27+CD95- naive CD8+ T cells expressing CXCR3 (TNR3+). The chain carries TRBV7-9 and TRBJ2-1. The CDR3 is CASSLGLAAYNEQFF.